This TCR beta chain was obtained from a study of human T cells and chemical hapten exposure (dated by TCRdb to the early 2020s). The study in broad terms: For sensitization, 2% DPC in acetone was applied to a 2 cm by 2 cm area of upper inner arm skin. Throughout the roughly 25-week study period, patients were also given weekly therapeutic DPC doses on the scalp. Patch testing on the upper back used Finn chambers containing 0.01% DPC, with scoring done after 6 days according to International Contact Dermatitis Research Group standards. Most of the patients in the cohort were female, and the cohort covered alopecia areata with under or over 50% scalp involvement, alopecia totalis and alopecia universalis. Libraries were combined into a pool for sequencing, and differences in TCR yield between samples came mainly from small differences in library volumes within the pool. Peripheral blood TCR repertoire changes were tracked in vivo in alopecia patients during primary and secondary sensitization to the hapten diphenylcyclopropenone (DPC). Blood samples were taken from patients before sensitization (week 0) and at 2, 6 and about 24 weeks after DPC sensitization. About 29 alopecia patients gave blood for TCR sequencing at one to four time points (pre-sensitization, 2, 6 and 24 weeks). Study-level results and caveats: Significantly more large CDR3 similarity clusters were formed by expanded TCRs than by pre-sensitization or healthy control sets, consistent with antigen-driven responses. The number of PT1 expanded TCRs positively correlated with patch test score, significant at thresholds 8, 16 and 32 but not 4. Repeated subsampling changed both the strength of the expansion versus patch-test correlation and the threshold at which the correlation became significant. Alopecia, a presumed autoimmune disease, was present in all patients, so the immune response of the patients might differ from that of healthy individuals. The number of TCRs above 1 in 1000 frequency did not change with DPC sensitization; there was no evidence of global repertoire structure alterations.

The meaning of the sample's time point label: patch test 1, 2 weeks after DPC sensitization. The treatment or condition tag for this specimen amounts to: therapeutic diphenylcyclopropenone sensitization with weekly scalp DPC. At each patch-test visit, blood was drawn before the patch test was applied. Patients were eligible if aged 18 to 70, diagnosed with alopecia and judged suitable for DPC therapy, and pregnant patients were excluded. Total RNA was extracted from unfractionated whole blood that had been collected in Tempus Blood RNA tubes. This clonotype was found many times. Its specific antigen is unknown. It has no much larger one-base neighbor in the sample; base qualities were not kept. Receptor amplification or capture employed RACE. Sequenced using a NextSeq 500. During library preparation, unique molecular identifiers were attached to individual cDNA molecules so that TCRs could be counted in a quantitative, reproducible way. From each blood RNA sample, both TCR alpha and TCR beta chains were sequenced. Concerning the study's data processing: A median of about 87,000 TCRs per sample was observed, with a range of about 23,224 to 700,000. V, J and CDR3 annotation of the TCR reads was performed with the Decombinator software suite. Every sample was subsampled to the same number of TCRs (28,000) for the PS versus PT1 abundance plots. Expanded TCRs were defined as absent before sensitization and observed at least eight times at the 2-week time point. TCRdb trimmed the raw reads at Q25, called clones with MiXCR and kept productive beta chains. All rows with the same CDR3 protein become a single entry with the most common DNA and genes. In this record, the V and J calls reflect TCRdb's handling and not the investigators' own analysis. The sample table records around 100,000 distinct CDR3 sequences; about 11% of these occur just once. The ten largest clones represent 3% to 4.5% of the sample.

The germline ends are 15 bases apart after V is trimmed by 4 bases and J by 9 bases. The germline V gene sets CDR1 to SGHDN and CDR2 to FVKESK. Reading from cysteine to phenylalanine, the CDR3 counts 13 amino acids. The read is trimmed to its CDR3 DNA, 39 bases read in frame from base 1. The V gene is TRBV14 and the J gene is TRBJ2-5; TRBD1 is a possible D gene, resting on 6 matching bases. The TCR was taken from a middle-aged woman with alopecia areata. Some clones in this sample may be carry-over from other donors' samples. Here the sequenced sample was whole blood, taken in connection with sensitization to the hapten diphenylcyclopropenone (DPC). The sequenced DNA is TGTGCCAGCAGCCGTGGACAGCCAGGGGCCCAGTACTTC. This sequence encodes CASSRGQPGAQYF. Outside the CDR3, residues come from the reference TRBV14 and TRBJ2-5 proteins, so the full variable domain is: EAGVTQFPSHSVIEKGQTVTLRCDPISGHDNLYWYRRVMGKEIKFLLHFVKESKQDESGMPNNRFLAERTGGTYSTLKVQPAELEDSGVYFCASSRGQPGAQYFGPGTRLLVL.